What follows are 7 T cell receptor beta chains derived from one specimen sequenced in a study of cytomegalovirus exposure and HLA in healthy donors. The method was immunoSEQ multiplex PCR; TCRdb's version includes in-frame clones alone and lacks a portion of them. The sample has over 150,000 clones; under 95% are singletons. The source material was PBMCs. Receptor source: a woman between 18 and 30 years old in good health and CMV-seropositive.

The chain is built from TRBV6-5 and TRBJ2-3; possibly TRBD2 for D (5 bases). This CDR3 is built from 13 residues. Germline CDR1 and CDR2: MNHEY and SVGAGI. V lost 6 bases and J lost 6, with 13 bases in between. The CDR3, as DNA: TGTGCCAGCAGCCTGGAGGTCTCGGATACGCAGTATTTT. Translating gives CASSLEVSDTQYF.

This clone was observed a handful of times. The chain joins TRBV7-9 to TRBJ2-7; D is unclear. The CDR3 sequence is 12 residues long. Germline loops: CDR1 SEHNR, CDR2 FQNEAQ (reference sequence). V lost 5 bases and J lost 1, with 6 bases in between. CDR3 in DNA: TGTGCCAGCAGCCAAATTTCCTACGAGCAGTACTTC. Its protein is CASSQISYEQYF.

The chain has TRBV11-2 and TRBJ2-5, with TRBD2 matching 13 bases. Trimming took 5 bases from V and 3 from J; bases not matched to a gene: 6. Germline assignment: CDR1 SGHAT and CDR2 FQNNGV. The CDR3 sequence is 16 residues long. CDR3 nucleotide sequence: TGTGCCAGCAGCCCAGACGGGACTAGCGGGAAAGAGACCCAGTACTTC. Encoded protein: CASSPDGTSGKETQYF. Full variable domain (outside the CDR3, taken from reference TRBV11-2 and TRBJ2-5): EAGVAQSPRYKIIEKRQSVAFWCNPISGHATLYWYQQILGQGPKLLIQFQNNGVVDDSQLPKDRFSAERLKGVDSTLKIQPAKLEDSAVYLCASSPDGTSGKETQYFGPGTRLLVL.

In this sample, this clone turned up a few times. V is TRBV4-1 and J is TRBJ2-7; TRBD2 aligns across 8 bases. CDR1 MGHRA and CDR2 YSYEKL come from the germline V gene. J was trimmed by 5 bases and V by 3 bases; bases with no gene match: 12. CDR3 length: 16 residues. The CDR3 is CASSHLGSGIGNEQYF. The CDR3 nucleotides are TGCGCCAGCAGCCATCTCGGTAGCGGGATCGGCAACGAGCAGTACTTC.

This clone was picked up a small number of times. The rearrangement joins TRBV28 to TRBJ1-5, with D possibly TRBD1 on 5 matching bases. The length of the CDR3 is 14 residues. The germline CDR1 and CDR2 sequences are MDHEN and SYDVKM. Trimming left V 1 base short and J 3 bases short, with 7 bases between. CDR3 loop: CASSLSGFNQPQHF. The DNA of the CDR3 is TGTGCCAGCAGTTTATCAGGGTTCAATCAGCCCCAGCATTTT.

The chain couples TRBV7-9 to TRBJ2-3, with 10 bases fitting TRBD2. CDR1 is SEHNR and CDR2 is FQNEAQ in the germline V gene (reference sequence). Trimming cost V 7 bases and J 4 bases; bases outside gene matches: 8. This CDR3 is built from 15 residues. The CDR3 DNA sequence: TGTGCCAGCAAGGCTAGCGGGAGAGGTTCAGATACGCAGTATTTT. Residues: CASKASGRGSDTQYF.

This chain connects TRBV5-1 to TRBJ2-7, with 12 bases identical to TRBD2. Trimming removed 0 bases from V and 5 bases from J; junction bases left unmatched: 12. This CDR3 is 18 amino acids long. The germline V gene has CDR1 SGHRS and CDR2 YFSETQ. The CDR3 coding sequence is TGCGCCAGCAGCTTGGCCGGGCTAGCGGGAGGGCCCCTGCACGAGCAGTACTTC. As protein: CASSLAGLAGGPLHEQYF. Filled out from reference TRBV5-1 and TRBJ2-7, the complete variable domain reads KAGVTQTPRYLIKTRGQQVTLSCSPISGHRSVSWYQQTPGQGLQFLFEYFSETQRNKGNFPGRFSGRQFSNSRSEMNVSTLELGDSALYLCASSLAGLAGGPLHEQYFGPGTRLTVT.